The clone carrying this T cell receptor beta chain was recorded many times. Its antigen is undetermined. These data come from a study of T cell repertoires in cytomegalovirus infection. Study-level background: Carrying CMV and the relevant HLA type showed in public TCR beta signatures. Study results and caveats: Clonotype analysis showed dominance of the ex vivo response by HLA-C-restricted CMV-specific TCR beta clonotypes.

Germline assignment: CDR1 SGHVS and CDR2 FQNEAQ. The CDR3 runs 16 residues. Trimming shortened V by 2 bases and J by 1 base, and 14 bases separated the two germline ends. TCRdb fed the reads into MiXCR, producing one record per CDR3 protein. The table lists about 480,000 distinct CDR3 sequences, roughly a third of them singletons. The receptor was isolated from a human donor in good health (CMV status not recorded). Some clones in this sample may be carry-over from other donors' samples. The sequencing used cultured PBMCs, collected from culture after CMV antigen stimulation. The chain couples TRBV7-8 to TRBJ1-1, with D uncertain. CDR3 sequence reads: CASSLRWGGRNTEAFF. CDR3 nucleotide sequence: TGTGCCAGCAGCTTACGGTGGGGTGGCAGGAACACTGAAGCTTTCTTT.